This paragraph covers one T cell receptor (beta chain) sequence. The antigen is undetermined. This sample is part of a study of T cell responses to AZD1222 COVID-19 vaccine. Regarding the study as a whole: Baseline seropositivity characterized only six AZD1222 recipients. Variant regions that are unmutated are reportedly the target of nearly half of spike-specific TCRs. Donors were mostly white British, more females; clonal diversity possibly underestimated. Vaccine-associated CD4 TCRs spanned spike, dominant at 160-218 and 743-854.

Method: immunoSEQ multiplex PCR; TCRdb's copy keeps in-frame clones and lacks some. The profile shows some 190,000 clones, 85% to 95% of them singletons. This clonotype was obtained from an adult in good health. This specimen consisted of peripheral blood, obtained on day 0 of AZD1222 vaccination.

The CDR3 DNA is TGTGCCAGCTTTGAGAGTGGAGGGAACACTGAAGCTTTCTTT. It specifies CASFESGGNTEAFF. This chain connects TRBV7-9 to TRBJ1-1; no firm D call. V shed 8 bases and J shed 1 base, with 14 bases lying between them. Per germline, CDR1 SEHNR and CDR2 FQNEAQ (reference sequence). This CDR3 comprises 14 residues.